This T cell receptor (beta chain) was captured in a study of T cell responses to AZD1222 COVID-19 vaccine. Measured with immunoSEQ multiplex PCR; TCRdb has only the in-frame clones, and not every one. The data show 150,000 or so clones, with approximately 90% seen just once and about 4.5% held by the top ten. With respect to this clone: What it binds is not known.

Regarding the study as a whole: Vaccine-associated CD4 TCRs ranged over spike, dominating at 160-218 and 743-854. Vaccination with two AZD1222 doses was followed by a rise in Spike-specific TCR breadth and depth.

V shed 4 bases and J 3 bases; nucleotides not matched to a gene: 7. Per the germline V gene, CDR1 is SGDLS and CDR2 is YYNGEE. This CDR3 contains 14 residues. Source: peripheral blood, taken on day 0 of AZD1222 vaccination. The chain recombines TRBV9 with TRBJ2-7, with TRBD2 identical over 7 bases. This clonotype originated in an adult in good health. CDR3 residues: CASSPTSRDYEQYF. The CDR3 bases are TGTGCCAGCAGCCCGACTAGCAGGGACTACGAGCAGTACTTC.